This T cell receptor beta chain was captured in a study of CD8+ T cells in alopecia areata (dated by TCRdb to the late 2010s). Turning to the overall study: Treated patients were enrolled in an open-label pilot trial of oral tofacitinib at 5 to 10 mg twice daily for moderate-to-severe alopecia areata. Tofacitinib was administered for 6 to 18 months, and 6 months of follow-up off drug were then conducted to assess delayed response and recurrence. In treated patients, disease severity was measured using the SALT score, which gives the percentage of scalp surface area affected. High-throughput TCRbeta sequencing was used to examine T cell clonal expansion in alopecia areata in both the C3H/HeJ mouse model and human patients. Human TCRbeta sequencing covered scalp tissue and sorted CD4+ and CD8+ peripheral blood T cells from patchy and totalis/universalis alopecia areata patients and healthy controls. Biopsies were taken from tofacitinib-treated patients at baseline and at 4 and 24 weeks of treatment, and a later scalp biopsy was taken in several of the tofacitinib-treated patients. Scalp clonality was compared among normal scalp (n=4), patchy alopecia areata scalp (n=8), and alopecia totalis/universalis scalp (n=8). RNA was obtained with the PAXgene miRNA kit for fixed scalp, the miRNeasy kit for PBMCs, and the RNeasy kit for mouse skin. TCRbeta CDR3 regions were amplified by immunoSEQ multiplex PCR using 35 Vbeta forward and 13 Jbeta reverse primers.

Library prep was done by the immunoSEQ multiplex PCR assay. RNA was extracted from all samples and reverse transcribed into cDNA as template for TCR sequencing. SuperScript III was used for first-strand cDNA synthesis, primed with a 2:1 mix of oligo-dT and random hexamers. A synthetic immune receptor repertoire was used to assess amplification bias, and residual bias was removed computationally. The paper's data handling went like this. After raw reads were preprocessed to remove errors, the CDR3 was defined following IMGT conventions as running from the conserved cysteine to phenylalanine. Clonality was computed as 1 minus the Shannon entropy, with the entropy normalized by log2 of the number of productive unique TCRs. Whether scalp clones were CD4 or CD8 was inferred by matching scalp TCRbeta sequences against CD4 and CD8 repertoires sorted from blood. Held by TCRdb, this immuneACCESS table contains in-frame sequences only and omits some clones. Under half of the omission traces to an unresolved V gene where checked; the cause of the rest is unknown. V and J calls plus clone size are reproduced from that table; the DNA served to infer D and trimming. This sample gives over 70,000 clones in total; approximately 70% of them show up just once. The ten largest clonotypes hold about a quarter of the sample.

As for this clone: Its antigen has not been determined. Base qualities are missing; no much larger clone stands one base away.

What the study reported, not specific to this receptor: Unlike mouse skin, which is dominated by gammadelta T cells, normal human skin has resident alphabeta T cells that are also sequenced, and this complicates analysis of the scalp TCR repertoire. The treated cohort was small, with a single nonresponder, so links between baseline CD8+ expansion and response need larger studies. Scalp clonality and the number of expanded CD8+ clones among the top 100 scalp clones were significantly decreased by tofacitinib. Many expanded lesional clones were found to persist in scalp and blood during tofacitinib treatment, and relapse after treatment cessation may be partly explained by this persistence. Shared TCR sequences between patients were less evident than in mice, which may be partly attributable to HLA diversity in the patient population. Compared with normal scalp, lesional scalp had higher clonality and more expanded CD8+ clones, particularly in alopecia totalis/universalis, a pattern that suggests antigenic drive.

The sample's time point label, decoded: roughly 24 weeks on oral tofacitinib. The intended sense of this specimen's treatment or condition label: oral pan-JAK inhibitor, 5-10 mg twice daily. Lesional scalp punch biopsies and peripheral blood were collected from alopecia areata patients. PBMCs were isolated by density centrifugation and stained for CD3, CD4 and CD8, and CD4+ and CD8+ T cells were sorted on a FACSAria. Trimming removed 3 bases from V and 3 bases from J; the gene matches leave 3 bases unexplained. The CDR3 holds 17 amino acids from the cysteine to the phenylalanine. The kept DNA is CDR3 alone, 51 bases in frame from the first base. Based on the germline V gene, the CDR1 and CDR2 sequences are SGHAT and FQNNGV.

This TCR came from a human donor with alopecia areata. The source was CD8+ T cells sorted from blood, collected at week 24, from a patient treated with tofacitinib. The chain joins TRBV11-2 to TRBJ2-1; TRBD2 agrees with 15 junctional bases. In nucleotide form, the sequence is TGTGCCAGCAGCTTGGGGACTAGCGGGGGGAGCTACAATGAGCAGTTCTTC. The encoded protein is CASSLGTSGGSYNEQFF.